These 31 T cell receptor beta chains were all obtained from the same sample, sequenced in a study of metastatic and nonmetastatic thyroid tumors. Using MiXCR, TCRdb re-called clones from the PCR reads. The table includes some 55,000 clones, roughly 30% detected once. Each patient came to thyroid surgery without any prior treatment (of any kind). What was sequenced was blood. These receptors all stem from a female donor with papillary thyroid cancer or a benign thyroid nodule (not recorded which). Some clones in this sample may be carry-over from other donors' samples.

This clone was observed a handful of times. The V call is TRBV2, the J call TRBJ2-7; perhaps TRBD1 as D (7 bases). The CDR3 is made up of 13 amino acids. V was pared by 3 bases and J by 7 bases, with 13 bases between. Germline V gene lookup returns CDR1 SNHLY and CDR2 FYNNEI. The CDR3 loop is CASSDGRGREQYF. The CDR3 nucleotides are TGTGCCAGCAGTGACGGCAGGGGGAGGGAGCAGTACTTC.

The chain joins TRBV3-1 to TRBJ1-2; 7 nucleotides match TRBD1. Trimming took 6 bases from V and 7 from J; bases not matched to a gene: 8. Germline V gene lookup returns CDR1 LGHDT and CDR2 YNNKEL (reference sequence). There are 13 residues in the CDR3. The CDR3 DNA sequence: TGTGCCAGCAGAGCAGGGGGGTCTAGTGGCTACACCTTC. Residues: CASRAGGSSGYTF.

The chain uses TRBV11-2 and TRBJ2-2, with 15 bases identical to TRBD2. Per the germline V gene, CDR1 is SGHAT and CDR2 is FQNNGV. The CDR3 sequence is 17 residues long. The V and J ends lost 5 bases and 5 bases, in that order; junction bases with no gene match: 6. The CDR3 loop is CASSQGLAGGGTGELFF. CDR3 in DNA: TGTGCCAGCAGCCAGGGACTAGCGGGAGGAGGTACCGGGGAGCTGTTTTTT.

The rearrangement joins TRBV25-1 to TRBJ2-1; 10 nucleotides align to TRBD2. Looked up from germline, CDR1 is MGHDK and CDR2 is SYGVNS. With V trimmed by 3 bases and J by 7 bases, 12 bases remained unmatched. The CDR3 contains 17 residues. The CDR3 DNA is TGTGCCAGCAGTGACCCCTCTCTAGCGGGAGAATTAAATGAGCAGTTCTTC. This gives the protein CASSDPSLAGELNEQFF.

The rearrangement uses TRBV20-1 and TRBJ1-2; D gene ambiguous. The CDR3 totals 12 residues. Trimming shortened V by 0 bases and J by 5 bases, and 7 bases separated the two germline ends. Germline CDR1 and CDR2: DFQATT and SNEGSKA (reference sequence). The CDR3 spells CSARDPGYGYTF. CDR3 nucleotide sequence: TGCAGTGCTAGAGATCCAGGATATGGCTACACCTTC.

This chain connects TRBV3-1 to TRBJ1-1; D is unresolved. V shed 1 base and J shed 4 bases, with 10 bases lying between them. The germline CDR1 and CDR2 sequences are LGHDT and YNNKEL (reference sequence). The CDR3 extends over 14 amino acids. CDR3 residues: CASSQGIRSTEAFF. The CDR3 nucleotides are TGTGCCAGCAGCCAAGGGATAAGGTCCACTGAAGCTTTCTTT.

This clone has only a few counts. The CDR3: CASSWSEAEWDNQPQHF. CDR3 DNA: TGTGCCAGCAGTTGGTCTGAGGCGGAGTGGGACAATCAGCCCCAGCATTTT. This chain links TRBV28 with TRBJ1-5; D unresolved. There are 17 residues in the CDR3. V shed 4 bases and J shed 3 bases, with 19 bases lying between them. Germline assignment: CDR1 MDHEN and CDR2 SYDVKM. The whole variable domain, remainder taken from reference TRBV28 and TRBJ1-5, is DVKVTQSSRYLVKRTGEKVFLECVQDMDHENMFWYRQDPGLGLRLIYFSYDVKMKEKGDIPEGYSVSREKKERFSLILESASTNQTSMYLCASSWSEAEWDNQPQHFGDGTRLSIL.

Note on this clone: This may be a read error: a much more frequent sequence differs by one nucleotide. The chain uses TRBV20-1 and TRBJ2-5; a weak D match, TRBD2 (7 bases). Germline values: CDR1 DFQATT, CDR2 SNEGSKA (reference sequence). CDR3 size: 12 residues. The V and J ends lost 7 bases and 6 bases respectively, with 15 bases between them. In nucleotides, the CDR3 is TGCAGTGTTAGGGGGAGGGTGCAGACCCAGTACTTC. This sequence encodes CSVRGRVQTQYF.

This clone turned up a few times. The V call is TRBV28, the J call TRBJ2-2; no firm D call. The CDR3 is made up of 12 amino acids. Germline values: CDR1 MDHEN, CDR2 SYDVKM. The V and J ends lost 5 bases and 8 bases respectively, with 9 bases between them. The CDR3 loop is CASSPSRGELFF. CDR3 coding DNA: TGTGCCAGCAGTCCCTCCCGGGGGGAGCTGTTTTTT.

This clone has a handful of counts. The V gene is TRBV6-1, the J gene TRBJ2-7, with D uncertain. The CDR3 totals 15 residues. CDR1 and CDR2 from the germline V gene are MNHNS and SASEGT. The V end was cut by 1 base, the J end by 2 bases, with 12 bases between. CDR3 region: CASSEGTVKTYEQYF. The CDR3 DNA follows: TGTGCCAGCAGTGAAGGCACAGTAAAGACCTACGAGCAGTACTTC.

By share, this clone counts as medium-sized. CDR3 protein: CASSAGAGGELFF. CDR3 DNA: TGTGCCAGCTCAGCGGGAGCGGGCGGGGAGCTGTTTTTT. The chain links TRBV12-3 or TRBV12-4 to TRBJ2-2; 8 bases match TRBD2. J lost 7 bases, V lost 8 bases, and 6 bases had no gene match. CDR3 length: 13 residues.

The CDR3: CASSSAGGYTEAFF. CDR3 coding DNA: TGTGCCAGCAGCTCGGCAGGGGGGTACACTGAAGCTTTCTTT. The chain combines TRBV5-5 with TRBJ1-1; TRBD1 matches 7 bases. With V trimmed by 3 bases and J by 3 bases, 5 bases remained unmatched. Germline V gene data show CDR1 as SGHKS and CDR2 as YYEKEE (reference sequence). The CDR3 loop spans 14 amino acids. Full variable domain (remainder filled in from reference TRBV5-5 and TRBJ1-1): DAGVTQSPTHLIKTRGQQVTLRCSPISGHKSVSWYQQVLGQGPQFIFQYYEKEERGRGNFPDRFSARQFPNYSSELNVNALLLGDSALYLCASSSAGGYTEAFFGQGTRLTVV.

V and J are TRBV19 and TRBJ1-4, with D possibly TRBD1 on 5 matching bases. The CDR3 consists of 20 residues. Looked up from germline, CDR1 is LNHDA and CDR2 is SQIVND (reference sequence). V lost 5 bases, J lost 0 bases, and 25 bases lay in between. The chain's CDR3 is CASSALGPSVLYATNEKLFF. DNA of the CDR3: TGTGCCAGTAGTGCCCTGGGGCCATCCGTTTTGTACGCAACTAATGAAAAACTGTTTTTT.

This clone has a handful of counts. This chain links TRBV10-3 with TRBJ2-2; 8 bases are shared with TRBD1. The length of the CDR3 is 16 residues. Germline CDR1 ENHRY, CDR2 SYGVKD. J lost 3 bases, V lost 4 bases, and 7 bases had no gene match. Written as DNA, the CDR3 is TGTGCCATCAGTGTAGGACAGGGTGGGGACACCGGGGAGCTGTTTTTT. This gives the protein CAISVGQGGDTGELFF.

This chain links TRBV11-2 with TRBJ1-3; D is uncertain. The CDR3 totals 16 residues. The germline V gene has CDR1 SGHAT and CDR2 FQNNGV. V was cut by 3 bases and J by 0 bases, with 12 bases left in between. The CDR3 here is CASSLIGRDSGNTIYF. CDR3 bases: TGTGCCAGCAGCTTGATAGGACGGGACTCTGGAAACACCATATATTTT.

The chain links TRBV7-2 to TRBJ2-2; TRBD2 matches 9 bases. Losses at the gene ends were 8 bases for V and 2 bases for J; bases not matched to a gene: 6. The CDR3 loop spans 15 amino acids. Germline CDR1 is SGHTA and CDR2 is FQGNSA. The CDR3 region is CASSRSGSNTGELFF. The CDR3 DNA is TGTGCCAGCTCCCGTAGCGGGAGCAACACCGGGGAGCTGTTTTTT.

The genes are TRBV12-3 or TRBV12-4 and TRBJ1-1, with TRBD1 as a possible D gene (5 bases). CDR3 length: 13 residues. Trimming stripped 6 bases from V and 2 bases from J, with 10 bases between. The CDR3 is CASRGVSNTEAFF. The CDR3 DNA reads as TGTGCCAGCAGGGGGGTGTCAAACACTGAAGCTTTCTTT.

The V call is TRBV9, the J call TRBJ2-3, with TRBD2 as a possible D gene (6 bases). Germline CDR1 SGDLS, CDR2 YYNGEE. This CDR3 region has 16 residues. V was pared by 3 bases and J by 10 bases, with 24 bases between. The CDR3 DNA follows: TGTGCCAGCAGCGGAATAGCGGTGGGGCCTCTAGACGCGCAGTATTTT. Translated: CASSGIAVGPLDAQYF.

This rearrangement joins TRBV12-3 or TRBV12-4 to TRBJ2-3; 8 bases match TRBD2. V shed 5 bases, J shed 5 bases, and the junction held 12 bases outside the gene matches. The CDR3 is 16 amino acids. The CDR3 DNA is TGTGCCAGCAGTCCTCAGGCGGGGGGCTTCTTAGATACGCAGTATTTT. Translating it yields CASSPQAGGFLDTQYF.

The chain is built from TRBV19 and TRBJ2-1; TRBD1 might be the D (5 bases). The length of the CDR3 is 10 residues. The V end was cut by 11 bases, the J end by 5 bases, with 7 bases between. In germline, CDR1 is LNHDA, CDR2 SQIVND (reference sequence). CDR3 protein: CASGHNEQFF. CDR3 in DNA: TGTGCCTCAGGGCACAATGAGCAGTTCTTC.

The chain recombines TRBV6-2 or TRBV6-3 with TRBJ1-2; 11 bases agree with TRBD1. With V trimmed by 1 base and J by 5 bases, 6 bases remained unmatched. Germline V CDR1 and CDR2: MNHEY, SVGEGT. CDR3 size: 16 residues. CDR3 DNA: TGTGCCAGCAGTTACTTACGGACAGGGGGCAGTTATGGCTACACCTTC. Its translation: CASSYLRTGGSYGYTF.

This clone was seen many times. The chain is built from TRBV6-1 and TRBJ2-2; TRBD1 agrees at 7 bases. The CDR3 totals 14 residues. The junction had 7 bases not matched to a gene; V was cut back by 6 bases and J by 6 bases. CDR1 and CDR2 (germline): MNHNS, SASEGT. CDR3: CASRLGGGPGELFF. The CDR3 nucleotides read TGTGCCAGCAGGCTAGGGGGCGGCCCCGGGGAGCTGTTTTTT.

This clone has at least ten counts. This chain joins TRBV12-3 or TRBV12-4 and TRBJ2-6; D is unclear. This CDR3 comprises 15 residues. V was clipped by 3 bases and J by 3 bases, with 9 bases between them. The CDR3 protein is CASSLGRVGANVLTF. CDR3 bases: TGTGCCAGCAGTTTGGGTAGGGTTGGGGCCAACGTCCTGACTTTC.

This clone was seen once. V gene TRBV7-2 combines with J gene TRBJ2-7; 7 nucleotides agree with TRBD1. Trimming took 4 bases from V and 4 from J; bases not matched to a gene: 10. CDR1 is SGHTA and CDR2 is FQGNSA in the germline V gene. CDR3 length: 15 amino acids. CDR3 loop: CASSSADRNLYEQYF. CDR3 nucleotides: TGTGCCAGCAGCTCGGCGGACAGGAACCTTTACGAGCAGTACTTC.

This clone is termed medium-sized (0.01 to 0.1%). This rearrangement joins TRBV28 to TRBJ1-2; D gene unclear. The germline V gene encodes CDR1 MDHEN and CDR2 SYDVKM. CDR3 length: 13 amino acids. V lost 6 bases and J 0 bases, leaving 8 bases between the germline ends. The CDR3 here is CASSQNANYGYTF. CDR3 in DNA: TGTGCCAGCAGCCAAAATGCTAACTATGGCTACACCTTC.

The genes are TRBV19 and TRBJ1-1, with a tentative D call TRBD1 (5 bases). Germline V gene data show CDR1 as LNHDA and CDR2 as SQIVND (reference sequence). The CDR3 length is 16 residues. With 0 bases removed from V and 0 bases from J, the gap between germline ends came to 11 bases. The CDR3, as DNA: TGTGCCAGTAGTATAGATCGGTCAGGGATGAACACTGAAGCTTTCTTT. Its protein is CASSIDRSGMNTEAFF.

This clone was found a few times. This rearrangement joins TRBV19 to TRBJ1-4; D remains unclear. This CDR3 comprises 12 residues. CDR1 LNHDA and CDR2 SQIVND come from the germline V gene (reference sequence). V was clipped by 6 bases and J by 8 bases, with 10 bases between them. The CDR3 loop is CASSPQQEKLFF. In DNA, the CDR3 is TGTGCCAGTAGCCCCCAACAGGAAAAACTGTTTTTT.

The chain is built from TRBV9 and TRBJ2-5, with 14 nucleotides matching TRBD2. This CDR3 is 18 amino acids long. CDR1 and CDR2 (germline): SGDLS, YYNGEE. Germline trimming cut 0 bases from V and 2 bases from J; bases unmatched to any gene: 6. CDR3: CASSVEGLAGDVQETQYF. In DNA, the CDR3 is TGTGCCAGCAGCGTAGAGGGACTAGCGGGGGATGTTCAAGAGACCCAGTACTTC.

The chain joins TRBV11-1 to TRBJ2-1; 10 nucleotides align to TRBD2. From germline, CDR1 is SGHAT and CDR2 FQDESV (reference sequence). The CDR3 is 15 residues long. V shed 5 bases, J shed 5 bases, and the junction held 6 bases outside the gene matches. CDR3 coding DNA: TGTGCCAGCAGCACAAGTGGACTAGCGGACAATGAGCAGTTCTTC. It is translated as CASSTSGLADNEQFF.

This clone was seen repeatedly, ten times or more. The chain uses TRBV16 and TRBJ2-2; D gene ambiguous. The germline V and J ends were trimmed by 3 bases and 6 bases, with 8 bases remaining between them. The CDR3 has 13 amino acids. Germline V gene sequence: CDR1 KGHSY, CDR2 FQNENV. In DNA, the CDR3 is TGTGCCAGCAGCCATAAGAGCCCCGGGGAGCTGTTTTTT. Its translation: CASSHKSPGELFF.

By share, this clone ranks as large. The same CDR3 can be traced to other DNA sequences in this sample. V usage is TRBV5-1 and J usage is TRBJ2-1, with D possibly being TRBD1 or TRBD2 (6 bases each). The germline V and J ends were trimmed by 0 bases and 7 bases, with 11 bases remaining between them. The germline V gene has CDR1 SGHRS and CDR2 YFSETQ. The CDR3 sequence is 14 residues long. CDR3 nucleotides: TGCGCCAGCAGCTTGGGGGGGGCTGAGAATGAGCAGTTCTTC. As protein: CASSLGGAENEQFF. The complete variable domain, with remaining parts taken from reference TRBV5-1 and TRBJ2-1, reads KAGVTQTPRYLIKTRGQQVTLSCSPISGHRSVSWYQQTPGQGLQFLFEYFSETQRNKGNFPGRFSGRQFSNSRSEMNVSTLELGDSALYLCASSLGGAENEQFFGPGTRLTVL.